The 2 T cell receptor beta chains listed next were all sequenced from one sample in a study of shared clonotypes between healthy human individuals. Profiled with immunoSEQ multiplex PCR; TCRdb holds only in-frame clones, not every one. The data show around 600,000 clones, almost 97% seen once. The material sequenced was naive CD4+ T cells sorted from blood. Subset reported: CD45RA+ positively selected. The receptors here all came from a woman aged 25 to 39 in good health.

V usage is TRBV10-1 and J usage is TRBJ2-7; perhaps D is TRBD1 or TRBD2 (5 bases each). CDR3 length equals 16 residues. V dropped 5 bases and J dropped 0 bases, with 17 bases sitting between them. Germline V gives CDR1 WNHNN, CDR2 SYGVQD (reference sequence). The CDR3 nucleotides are TGCGCCAGCAGTCCCGACTACAGGTTGAGCTCCTACGAGCAGTACTTC. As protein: CASSPDYRLSSYEQYF.

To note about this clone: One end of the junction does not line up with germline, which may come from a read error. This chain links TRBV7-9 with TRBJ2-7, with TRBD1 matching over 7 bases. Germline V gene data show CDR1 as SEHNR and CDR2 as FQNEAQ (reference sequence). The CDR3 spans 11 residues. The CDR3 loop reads CATPNLGQLVF. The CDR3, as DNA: TGTGCCACCCCCAACTTGGGACAGTTGGTGTTC. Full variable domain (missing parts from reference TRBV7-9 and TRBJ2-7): DTGVSQNPRHKITKRGQNVTFRCDPISEHNRLYWYRQTLGQGPEFLTYFQNEAQLEKSRLLSDRFSAERPKGSFSTLEIQRTEQGDSAMYLCATPNLGQLVFGPGTRLTVT.